One and the same sample provided the 18 T cell receptor beta chains below, sequenced in a study of a mutant IDH1 vaccine in newly diagnosed glioma. Sequencing used immunoSEQ multiplex PCR; TCRdb keeps in-frame clones, though not all of them. This sample has about 56,000 clones, with roughly four fifths found just once. Indicated time point: week 47, end of study. Each dose delivered 300 ug of mutant IDH1 20-mer peptide subcutaneously with imiquimod. Their antigens are not known. The sample was PBMCs, taken from a glioma patient whose treatment included an IDH1 peptide vaccine. These receptors originate from a woman aged 45-65 years with glioma.

The chain is built from TRBV9 and TRBJ1-3; TRBD1 agrees at 7 bases. In germline, CDR1 is SGDLS, CDR2 YYNGEE. The CDR3 covers 16 residues. V was clipped by 6 bases and J by 0 bases; unmatched bases: 9. The CDR3 DNA reads TGTGCCAGCACACGGACAGGTGCCTACTCTGGAAACACCATATATTTT. Translation: CASTRTGAYSGNTIYF. The entire variable domain, with the rest obtained from reference TRBV9 and TRBJ1-3, is as follows: DSGVTQTPKHLITATGQRVTLRCSPRSGDLSVYWYQQSLDQGLQFLIQYYNGEERAKGNILERFSAQQFPDLHSELNLSSLELGDSALYFCASTRTGAYSGNTIYFGEGSWLTVV.

The chain links TRBV7-2 to TRBJ2-7; no reliable D call. V was cut by 4 bases and J by 2 bases, with 9 bases left in between. CDR3 length: 13 amino acids. From germline, CDR1 is SGHTA and CDR2 FQGNSA. The CDR3 reads CASSSRHAYEQYF. CDR3 DNA: TGTGCCAGCAGCTCCCGACACGCCTACGAGCAGTACTTC.

The chain is built from TRBV6-5 and TRBJ1-1, with unresolved D. The ends were cut back, 2 bases at V and 0 bases at J, with 4 bases in the middle. CDR1 is MNHEY and CDR2 is SVGAGI in the germline V gene. The CDR3 has 13 residues. The CDR3 DNA sequence: TGTGCCAGCAGTTACACTATGAACACTGAAGCTTTCTTT. Translated: CASSYTMNTEAFF.

The chain uses TRBV15 and TRBJ2-1, with D maybe TRBD1 (5 bases). Germline CDR1 and CDR2: LNHNV and YYDKDF (reference sequence). V shed 0 bases and J shed 4 bases, with 16 bases lying between them. This CDR3 contains 17 residues. This CDR3 is CATSRDGALQTYNEQFF. CDR3 in DNA: TGTGCCACCAGCAGAGATGGGGCCCTACAAACTTACAATGAGCAGTTCTTC.

The sample holds one count of this clone. The chain has TRBV6-1 and TRBJ2-7; 8 bases line up with TRBD2. The V gene's germline CDR1 is MNHNS and CDR2 SASEGT. The CDR3 has 15 amino acids. V was pared by 5 bases and J by 3 bases, with 9 bases of the junction left unmatched. The CDR3 DNA follows: TGTGCCAGCAGTAGTTCGGCTAGCGGGTTCTACGAGCAGTACTTC. This codes for CASSSSASGFYEQYF.

The rearrangement joins TRBV4-1 to TRBJ1-5; tentative D call: TRBD1 (5 bases). Trimming cost V 1 base and J 3 bases, with 7 bases left between them. Germline V gives CDR1 MGHRA, CDR2 YSYEKL. The CDR3 totals 14 residues. The CDR3 sequence: CASSQGQLNQPQHF. DNA for the CDR3: TGCGCCAGCAGCCAAGGACAGCTCAATCAGCCCCAGCATTTT.

This clone was picked up one time. The genes are TRBV5-1 and TRBJ1-1; 10 bases are shared with TRBD1. Germline values: CDR1 SGHRS, CDR2 YFSETQ. The CDR3 loop spans 15 amino acids. V gave up 0 bases and J gave up 5 bases; unmatched junction bases: 4. In DNA, the CDR3 is TGCGCCAGCAGCTTGGGACAGGGGGCGAGGACTGAAGCTTTCTTT. Protein sequence: CASSLGQGARTEAFF.

J is TRBJ2-2 and V is TRBV5-6, with no clear D. The CDR3 runs to 14 residues. CDR1 is SGHDT, CDR2 YYEEEE, per germline. V was pared by 1 base and J by 0 bases, with 4 bases between. The CDR3 nucleotides read TGTGCCAGCAGCTTGAACGCGAACACCGGGGAGCTGTTTTTT. It codes for CASSLNANTGELFF.

V gene TRBV6-1 combines with J gene TRBJ2-7, with TRBD1 as a possible D gene (5 bases). V was shortened by 3 bases and J by 3 bases, with 9 bases between the two germline ends. Germline V gene data show CDR1 as MNHNS and CDR2 as SASEGT. This CDR3 contains 13 residues. CDR3 in DNA: TGTGCCAGCAGTGAGCGACAGTTCTACGAGCAGTACTTC. It specifies CASSERQFYEQYF.

This clone has only one observation. Different DNA sequences within this sample yield the same CDR3. CDR3 in DNA: TGCGCCAGCAGCCTAGGGACTAGCGGGGGGGCGACAGATACGCAGTATTTT. Translating gives CASSLGTSGGATDTQYF. The V gene is TRBV5-1, the J gene TRBJ2-3, with 16 bases that match TRBD2. After removal of 4 bases from V and 3 bases from J, the junction contained 5 bases not matched to a gene. This CDR3 spans 17 amino acids. Per germline, CDR1 SGHRS and CDR2 YFSETQ. Drawing the rest from reference TRBV5-1 and TRBJ2-3, the complete variable domain is KAGVTQTPRYLIKTRGQQVTLSCSPISGHRSVSWYQQTPGQGLQFLFEYFSETQRNKGNFPGRFSGRQFSNSRSEMNVSTLELGDSALYLCASSLGTSGGATDTQYFGPGTRLTVL.

The V and J genes are TRBV5-1 and TRBJ2-5, with D maybe TRBD2 (6 bases). This CDR3 comprises 14 residues. Trimming removed 4 bases from V and 5 bases from J, with 15 bases in between. CDR1 and CDR2 (germline): SGHRS, YFSETQ. The CDR3 here is CASSPGGEGETQYF. The CDR3, as DNA: TGCGCCAGCAGCCCCGGGGGAGAGGGGGAGACCCAGTACTTC.

The chain has TRBV6-1 and TRBJ1-1; the D gene is possibly TRBD1 (5 bases). Germline values: CDR1 MNHNS, CDR2 SASEGT. V lost 6 bases to trimming and J lost 8 bases, with 10 bases between them. The CDR3 sequence is 11 residues long. CDR3 DNA: TGTGCCAGCAGCGGGGGACGGGAAGCTTTCTTT. This codes for CASSGGREAFF.

The chain has TRBV9 and TRBJ1-6, with a tentative D call TRBD1 (5 bases). Trimming took off 0 bases at V and 5 bases at J, with 9 bases between the two ends. The CDR3 totals 15 residues. Germline V gives CDR1 SGDLS, CDR2 YYNGEE. The DNA for the CDR3 is TGTGCCAGCAGCGTAGGAGGGACTAATAATTCACCCCTCCACTTT. As protein: CASSVGGTNNSPLHF. The full variable domain, completed using reference TRBV9 and TRBJ1-6, is DSGVTQTPKHLITATGQRVTLRCSPRSGDLSVYWYQQSLDQGLQFLIQYYNGEERAKGNILERFSAQQFPDLHSELNLSSLELGDSALYFCASSVGGTNNSPLHFGNGTRLTVT.

This chain connects TRBV5-1 to TRBJ1-1; D is unresolved. The V gene's germline CDR1 is SGHRS and CDR2 YFSETQ. Trimming removed 0 bases at V and 0 bases at J, with 3 bases between. The CDR3 spans 13 residues. The CDR3 DNA reads as TGCGCCAGCAGCTTGGAACTGAACACTGAAGCTTTCTTT. This codes for CASSLELNTEAFF.

This clone was counted a single time. This chain uses TRBV9 with TRBJ2-1, with 9 bases aligning to TRBD1. The CDR3 consists of 15 residues. The germline CDR1 and CDR2 sequences are SGDLS and YYNGEE. The V segment lost 4 bases and the J segment 8 bases; nucleotides outside the gene matches: 10. CDR3 protein: CASSLSHRGHDEQFF. As DNA, the CDR3 is TGTGCCAGCAGCCTCTCTCACAGGGGGCACGATGAGCAGTTCTTC.

This sequence joins TRBV2 and TRBJ2-6; 10 nucleotides match TRBD1. Germline V lookup: CDR1 SNHLY, CDR2 FYNNEI. The trim removed 6 bases at V and 1 base at J, leaving 3 bases unmatched. The CDR3 extends over 16 amino acids. The CDR3 region is CASSRDRGSGANVLTF. The CDR3 DNA is TGTGCCAGCAGCCGGGACAGGGGTTCTGGGGCCAACGTCCTGACTTTC.

The V gene is TRBV2, the J gene TRBJ1-1, with D uncertain. Germline V gives CDR1 SNHLY, CDR2 FYNNEI. Trimming took off 6 bases at V and 1 base at J, with 12 bases between the two ends. The CDR3 is 14 residues long. CDR3 DNA: TGTGCCAGCAGCCCGTCTGGGGAGAACACTGAAGCTTTCTTT. It yields the protein CASSPSGENTEAFF.

V is TRBV5-8 and J is TRBJ1-1; D is perhaps TRBD1 (6 bases). The V gene lost 3 bases and the J gene lost 4 bases, with 10 bases spanning the gap. Germline V gene sequence: CDR1 SGHTS, CDR2 YDEGEE. CDR3 length equals 13 residues. The CDR3 DNA sequence: TGTGCCAGCAGCTACTACAGGGTCACTGAAGCTTTCTTT. This encodes CASSYYRVTEAFF.